The 10 T cell receptor beta chains presented below share a single source sample, sequenced in a study of identical twins. TCRdb passed the 5' RACE reads through MiXCR, listing each CDR3 protein once. The table records roughly 1,500,000 distinct CDR3 sequences, more than 30% of them present only once. The sequencing input was cord blood. The source of these receptors is a newborn girl in good health.

The table lists this clonotype with a few counts. This rearrangement joins TRBV27 to TRBJ2-7; D possibly uses TRBD1 or TRBD2 (7 bases each). The length of the CDR3 is 14 residues. Trimming pared 5 bases from V and 3 bases from J, leaving 14 bases between. From germline, CDR1 is MNHEY and CDR2 SMNVEV (reference sequence). The CDR3 bases are TGTGCCAGCAGTAAACAGGGGAGGGTCTACGAGCAGTACTTC. The encoded protein is CASSKQGRVYEQYF.

This rearrangement joins TRBV20-1 to TRBJ2-7; 7 nucleotides align to TRBD2. The CDR3 loop spans 14 amino acids. Trimming cost V 1 base and J 3 bases; bases outside gene matches: 6. Germline V CDR1 and CDR2: DFQATT, SNEGSKA (reference sequence). The CDR3 reads CSARGSSGLYEQYF. CDR3 in DNA: TGCAGTGCTAGAGGATCTAGCGGACTCTACGAGCAGTACTTC.

There are a few counts of this clonotype. CDR3 nucleotides: TGTGCCAGCAGTGGTGAGACAGGGAGGAACACTGAAGCTTTCTTT. Amino acid sequence: CASSGETGRNTEAFF. The genes are TRBV28 and TRBJ1-1; 7 bases are shared with TRBD1. The germline V gene encodes CDR1 MDHEN and CDR2 SYDVKM. The CDR3 runs 15 residues. The V and J ends lost 5 bases and 1 base, in that order; junction bases with no gene match: 7.

The chain combines TRBV12-3 or TRBV12-4 with TRBJ2-4, with 7 bases aligning to TRBD1. The J call is doubtful: the DNA matches TRBJ2-7 better. The CDR3 runs to 15 residues. The CDR3 DNA is TGTGCCAGCAGTTTAAGGGGGCCTGGCTTCTACGAGCAGTACTTC. This codes for CASSLRGPGFYEQYF.

As regards this clonotype: The junction differs from germline at one of its ends, possibly a read error. The chain carries TRBV27 and TRBJ1-2; D perhaps matches TRBD1 (5 bases). The CDR3 contains 15 residues. Germline CDR1 is MNHEY and CDR2 is SMNVEV (reference sequence). The CDR3: CASSLRVGTDYSYTF. The CDR3 bases are TGTGCCAGCAGTTTAAGGGTCGGGACTGACTATAGCTACACCTTC.

This clonotype was detected only a few times. This sequence joins TRBV28 and TRBJ2-7; D ambiguous. Germline V CDR1 and CDR2: MDHEN, SYDVKM. The V end lost 5 bases, the J end lost 0 bases, and 11 bases lay between the germline ends. The CDR3 has 14 amino acids. This CDR3 reads CASSGIFSSYEQYF. CDR3 DNA: TGTGCCAGCAGTGGGATTTTTAGCTCCTACGAGCAGTACTTC.

This clonotype was found many times. The chain recombines TRBV5-1 with TRBJ2-4; D is undetermined. Germline-derived CDR1 and CDR2 are SGHRS and YFSETQ. The CDR3 contains 16 residues. V lost 0 bases, J lost 0 bases, and 10 bases lay in between. The CDR3 DNA follows: TGCGCCAGCAGCTTGGGGGCCTCCCTAGCCAAAAACATTCAGTACTTC. Amino acid sequence: CASSLGASLAKNIQYF.

This clonotype was seen more than once but under ten times. The chain uses TRBV20-1 and TRBJ2-4, with 10 bases identical to TRBD2. The CDR3 contains 16 residues. The V segment lost 5 bases and the J segment 0 bases; nucleotides outside the gene matches: 7. Per the germline V gene, CDR1 is DFQATT and CDR2 is SNEGSKA (reference sequence). The CDR3 sequence is CSAYPTSGIAKNIQYF. Written as DNA, the CDR3 is TGCAGTGCTTACCCTACTAGCGGGATAGCCAAAAACATTCAGTACTTC.

V is TRBV5-1 and J is TRBJ2-7, with 9 bases matching TRBD2. V lost 4 bases to trimming and J lost 4 bases; unmatched junction nucleotides: 12. Germline CDR1 is SGHRS and CDR2 is YFSETQ. The CDR3 covers 16 residues. This CDR3 reads CASSLGLAYPAYEQYF. DNA of the CDR3: TGCGCCAGCAGCCTGGGACTAGCTTACCCCGCTTACGAGCAGTACTTC.

The chain carries TRBV10-3 and TRBJ2-4; D ambiguous. The DNA matches TRBJ2-7 better at its end, which makes the J call doubtful. The CDR3 spans 12 residues. Germline values: CDR1 ENHRY, CDR2 SYGVKD. The CDR3: CALSKSNYEQYF. DNA for the CDR3: TGTGCCTTGAGCAAAAGCAACTACGAGCAGTACTTC.